The 24 T cell receptor beta chains below come from one sample, sequenced in a study of tumor-infiltrating lymphocytes in primary liver carcinoma. The researchers produced TCR beta cDNA from about 510 ng total RNA with a constant-region primer. Three rounds of nested multiplex PCR with slightly modified ARM-PCR produced TCR beta libraries. TRBV1-TRBV30 forward primers and a C-beta reverse primer were used in the first two PCR rounds, which each ran for 9 to 10 cycles. TCRdb ran MiXCR on the multiplex PCR reads and lists one entry per CDR3 protein. This repertoire shows roughly 120,000 distinct CDR3 sequences, 50% to 80% found once; its top ten account for more than 7%. RNA and DNA were co-extracted from approximately 20-30 mg of unsorted bulk tissue. The sample consisted of liver tumor tissue from sampling region 3. Subset of the sample: tumor region T3, left-lateral pole. The receptors stem from a woman aged 60-75 years with primary liver carcinoma and hepatitis B virus infection.

Regarding this clonotype: A read error may account for a junction end that differs from germline. V and J are TRBV24-1 and TRBJ1-5; D uncertain. This CDR3 has 16 amino acids. The germline V gene encodes CDR1 KGHDR and CDR2 SFDVKD. CDR3 DNA: TGTGCCACCAGTGATTTTAGTGGGGAGGGCAATCTGCCCCAGCATTTT. It encodes CATSDFSGEGNLPQHF.

The V and J genes are TRBV29-1 and TRBJ2-6; TRBD2 matches 7 bases. In germline, CDR1 is SQVTM, CDR2 ANQGSEA. The CDR3 runs 15 residues. The trim removed 6 bases at V and 2 bases at J, leaving 7 bases unmatched. The CDR3 reads CSVVGGGTGANVLTF. The CDR3 DNA sequence: TGCAGCGTCGTGGGGGGAGGGACTGGGGCCAACGTCCTGACTTTC. The complete variable domain, with remaining parts taken from reference TRBV29-1 and TRBJ2-6, reads SAVISQKPSRDICQRGTSLTIQCQVDSQVTMMFWYRQQPGQSLTLIATANQGSEATYESGFVIDKFPISRPNLTFSTLTVSNMSPEDSSIYLCSVVGGGTGANVLTFGAGSRLTVL.

This clonotype was detected ten times or more. CDR3 nucleotide sequence: TGCAGCAGCTCCGTGGGGCGAAATGAGCAGTACTTC. This sequence encodes CSSSVGRNEQYF. V and J are TRBV29-1 and TRBJ2-7; maybe TRBD1 (5 bases). The V and J ends lost 8 bases and 7 bases respectively, with 18 bases between them. CDR1 and CDR2 from the germline V gene are SQVTM and ANQGSEA. CDR3 size: 12 residues.

The chain couples TRBV7-2 to TRBJ1-5; the match to TRBD1 covers 7 bases. With 8 bases clipped from V and 4 bases from J, the junction kept 8 bases outside the gene matches. The CDR3 loop spans 14 amino acids. CDR1 SGHTA and CDR2 FQGNSA come from the germline V gene. In nucleotides, the CDR3 is TGTGCCAGCCGCGGACAGGCCCCGAATCAGCCCCAGCATTTT. This gives the protein CASRGQAPNQPQHF.

This clonotype has at least ten counts. The V and J genes are TRBV12-3 or TRBV12-4 and TRBJ1-1, with 8 bases lining up with TRBD1. CDR3 length: 14 amino acids. The V and J ends lost 6 bases and 5 bases, in that order; junction bases with no gene match: 8. CDR3 region: CASSRQGMRTEAFF. CDR3 nucleotide sequence: TGTGCCAGCAGCCGACAGGGGATGCGTACTGAAGCTTTCTTT.

Details on this clonotype: One end of the junction is discordant with germline, which a read error may explain. This chain uses TRBV28 with TRBJ2-7; the D gene is possibly TRBD2 (6 bases). Germline CDR1 is MDHEN and CDR2 is SYDVKM. The CDR3 consists of 15 residues. As DNA, the CDR3 is TGTGCCAGCAGTCTGGCCAGGGCGGGGTCCTACGAGCTGTACTTC. The encoded protein is CASSLARAGSYELYF.

The V call is TRBV7-9, the J call TRBJ2-3, with D uncertain. The CDR3 has 13 amino acids. Trimming pared 2 bases from V and 1 base from J, leaving 4 bases between. Germline CDR1 SEHNR, CDR2 FQNEAQ (reference sequence). The CDR3 DNA sequence: TGTGCCAGCAGCTTAAAAGGCACAGATACGCAGTATTTT. This translates into CASSLKGTDTQYF. Based on the CDR3 plus reference TRBV7-9 and TRBJ2-3, the full variable domain is DTGVSQNPRHKITKRGQNVTFRCDPISEHNRLYWYRQTLGQGPEFLTYFQNEAQLEKSRLLSDRFSAERPKGSFSTLEIQRTEQGDSAMYLCASSLKGTDTQYFGPGTRLTVL.

As to this clonotype: This could be a read error, since a much larger clone is one nucleotide away. The genes are TRBV5-4 and TRBJ1-1, with 7 nucleotides matching TRBD1. Trimming took 4 bases from V and 7 from J; bases not matched to a gene: 10. In germline, CDR1 is SGHNT, CDR2 YYREEE (reference sequence). The CDR3 is 14 residues long. As DNA, the CDR3 is TGTGCCAGCAGCCCCCGACAGGGTAAAATTGAAGCTTTCTTT. Amino acids: CASSPRQGKIEAFF.

There are many counts of this clonotype. This chain joins TRBV4-1 and TRBJ1-1; 10 bases map to TRBD1. The CDR3 has 19 amino acids. The V gene end was trimmed by 0 bases and the J gene end by 3 bases; junction bases not matched to a gene: 13. CDR1 is MGHRA, CDR2 YSYEKL, per germline. CDR3 DNA: TGCGCCAGCAGCCAAGATAGACAGGGGGCCTTCGCGGGCCACACTGAAGCTTTCTTT. It specifies CASSQDRQGAFAGHTEAFF.

This clonotype was detected only once. One end of the junction does not line up with germline, which may come from a read error. The chain uses TRBV4-2 and TRBJ2-7, with 10 bases identical to TRBD2. CDR1 and CDR2 (germline): LGHNA, YNFKEQ. CDR3 length: 16 residues. CDR3 bases: TGTGCCAGCAACCAATGCTCGGGAAGCGGGAGGGCCGAGCAGTACTTC. It translates to CASNQCSGSGRAEQYF.

About this clonotype itself: One junction end does not reproduce the germline sequence, and a read error may be involved. The rearrangement joins TRBV28 to TRBJ2-1; 12 bases are shared with TRBD1. The CDR3 is 15 residues long. Germline CDR1 is MDHEN and CDR2 is SYDVKM. For the CDR3, the DNA is TGTGCCTGCAGGCACCGGGACAGGGGGCTGAATGAGCTGTTCTTC. Protein sequence: CACRHRDRGLNELFF.

Worth noting for this clonotype: Sequence at one end of the junction differs from germline and may be a read error. This chain uses TRBV29-1 with TRBJ2-7; TRBD1 is a possible D gene (6 bases). Per germline, CDR1 SQVTM and CDR2 ANQGSEA. CDR3 length: 13 residues. The CDR3 spells CRATTGYSYEQHF. DNA for the CDR3: TGCAGGGCCACCACAGGGTACTCCTACGAGCAGCACTTC.

The table lists this clonotype with a few counts. The V call is TRBV18, the J call TRBJ1-5; D unclear. V lost 3 bases and J 4 bases, leaving 7 bases between the germline ends. Per germline, CDR1 KGHSH and CDR2 LQKENI. The CDR3 is made up of 13 amino acids. CDR3 protein: CASSPDRNQPQHF. DNA of the CDR3: TGTGCCAGCTCACCCGACCGAAATCAGCCCCAGCATTTT. The whole variable domain, remainder taken from reference TRBV18 and TRBJ1-5, is NAGVMQNPRHLVRRRGQEARLRCSPMKGHSHVYWYRQLPEEGLKFMVYLQKENIIDESGMPKERFSAEFPKEGPSILRIQQVVRGDSAAYFCASSPDRNQPQHFGDGTRLSIL.

At least ten counts were recorded for this clonotype. The rearrangement joins TRBV10-3 to TRBJ2-1; 8 bases match TRBD2. The CDR3 totals 14 residues. The germline V gene encodes CDR1 ENHRY and CDR2 SYGVKD. V trimming: 7 bases; J trimming: 5 bases; junction bases outside the gene matches: 7. This CDR3 reads CAINRREVDNEQFF. In DNA, the CDR3 is TGTGCCATCAATAGGCGGGAGGTAGACAATGAGCAGTTCTTC.

The rearrangement joins TRBV10-3 to TRBJ2-3, with D possibly TRBD1 on 5 matching bases. V lost 0 bases and J 6 bases, leaving 13 bases between the germline ends. Germline CDR1 is ENHRY and CDR2 is SYGVKD. CDR3 length equals 15 residues. The CDR3 protein is CAISESPTVEDTQYF. CDR3 in DNA: TGTGCCATCAGTGAGTCGCCGACAGTGGAGGATACGCAGTATTTT.

As concerns this clonotype: This may come from a read error, since a much larger clone is one base off. V and J are TRBV6-5 and TRBJ2-2; the match to TRBD2 covers 7 bases. V dropped 5 bases and J dropped 7; count of bases not matched to a gene: 16. Looked up from germline, CDR1 is MNHEY and CDR2 is SVGAGI. CDR3 length: 17 residues. The CDR3 DNA reads TGTGCCAGCAGTCGCGGGACTAACGGGAGGACTTTCGGGGAGCTGTTTTTT. It encodes CASSRGTNGRTFGELFF.

This clonotype showed up just a few times. CDR3 protein: CAWRRWGVKGQYF. Written as DNA, the CDR3 is TGTGCCTGGAGGCGGTGGGGAGTCAAAGGGCAGTACTTC. The V and J genes are TRBV30 and TRBJ2-7; D may be TRBD2 (5 bases). V was clipped by 3 bases and J by 9 bases, with 18 bases between them. Germline CDR1 reads GTSNPN; CDR2 reads SVGIG (reference sequence). The CDR3 is made up of 13 amino acids.

On this clonotype: The CDR3 end shows no conserved phenylalanine or tryptophan, and so a read error is likely. The DNA is omitted, as the CDR3 cannot be located on it reliably, and the CDR3 follows TCRdb's listing. V and J are TRBV11-2 and TRBJ2-3; TRBD2, the table's D call, lacks a check against the DNA. CDR1 is SGHAT and CDR2 is FQNNGV in the germline V gene. The CDR3 totals 14 residues, both ends included. The CDR3 protein is CASSMGLPTDTEYL.

A note on this clonotype: At one end the junction does not follow the germline gene, possibly because of a read error. J is TRBJ1-1 and V is TRBV11-2; D ambiguous. The CDR3 is made up of 14 amino acids. Looked up from germline, CDR1 is SGHAT and CDR2 is FQNNGV. The CDR3 here is CVSSFRHLNTEAFF. For the CDR3, the DNA is TGTGTCAGCAGCTTTAGACATTTAAACACTGAAGCTTTCTTT.

This clonotype came up many times. The chain links TRBV5-6 to TRBJ2-6; no clear D gene. Trimming took 0 bases from V and 0 from J, leaving 4 bases between them. The CDR3 is 15 amino acids. CDR1 and CDR2 (germline): SGHDT, YYEEEE. CDR3 loop: CASSLALSGANVLTF. CDR3 in DNA: TGTGCCAGCAGCTTGGCTCTCTCTGGGGCCAACGTCCTGACTTTC.

In the case of this clonotype: This may stem from a read error, because a much larger clone lies one nucleotide away. This rearrangement joins TRBV12-3 or TRBV12-4 to TRBJ1-5, with 7 bases lining up with TRBD1. The CDR3 is 14 amino acids. CDR3 region: CASKLDRADQSQHF. CDR3 DNA sequence: TGTGCCAGCAAACTTGACAGGGCGGATCAGTCCCAGCATTTT.

This clonotype has a count of ten or more. This chain connects TRBV5-4 to TRBJ2-1; 7 bases agree with TRBD2. This CDR3 has 13 residues. The germline V gene encodes CDR1 SGHNT and CDR2 YYREEE (reference sequence). V gave up 5 bases and J gave up 10 bases; unmatched junction bases: 9. The DNA of the CDR3 is TGTGCCAGCAGTGTTCTAGCGGTTGGAGAGCAGTTCTTC. Protein: CASSVLAVGEQFF.

The V gene is TRBV29-1, the J gene TRBJ1-2; no firm D call. Per germline, CDR1 SQVTM and CDR2 ANQGSEA. V was pared by 3 bases and J by 3 bases, with 5 bases between. CDR3 length: 11 residues. The DNA of the CDR3 is TGCAGCGTTGACAGATACTATGGCTACACCTTC. The encoded protein is CSVDRYYGYTF.

Of note for this clonotype: A read error may account for a junction end that differs from germline. The chain joins TRBV4-1 to TRBJ2-7; 8 bases fit TRBD2. The CDR3 consists of 15 residues. CDR1 and CDR2 (germline): MGHRA, YSYEKL. The CDR3 region is CASTSSPAGGYEQYF. CDR3 nucleotides: TGTGCCAGCACTTCCAGCCCGGCGGGAGGATACGAGCAGTACTTC.